The 18 T cell receptor beta chains given below trace back to one sample, sequenced in a study of cytomegalovirus exposure and HLA in healthy donors. The PCR contained 60 Vbeta and 13 Jbeta primers. Clones were read by immunoSEQ multiplex PCR, and TCRdb kept only the in-frame ones, dropping some. The sample lists about 130,000 clones; more than 75% were seen once. The sample consisted of PBMCs. These TCRs come from an older woman in good health and CMV-seropositive.

The chain links TRBV4-1 to TRBJ1-1; 7 nucleotides align to TRBD1. Germline V gene sequence: CDR1 MGHRA, CDR2 YSYEKL. This CDR3 contains 14 residues. J gave up 10 bases and V 3 bases, and 11 bases lay outside the gene matches. As DNA, the CDR3 is TGCGCCAGCAGCCACCCGAGGGGGCGCATTTCAGCTTTCTTT. Protein sequence: CASSHPRGRISAFF.

The chain recombines TRBV5-1 with TRBJ1-2; 7 bases fit TRBD1. Per germline, CDR1 SGHRS and CDR2 YFSETQ. The J segment lost 8 bases and the V segment lost 2 bases, leaving 9 bases of the junction unmatched. This CDR3 region has 14 residues. The CDR3 nucleotides read TGCGCCAGCAGCTTTGAGGGGGCCACTGGCGGCTACACCTTC. It translates to CASSFEGATGGYTF.

CDR3 loop: CASSVGQRSSSGNTIYF. The CDR3 nucleotides read TGTGCCAGCAGCGTAGGCCAGCGGTCCTCCTCTGGAAACACCATATATTTT. This rearrangement joins TRBV9 to TRBJ1-3; D unclear. Deletions cut 0 bases from V and 0 bases from J, with 13 bases between. Germline CDR1 and CDR2: SGDLS and YYNGEE. The length of the CDR3 is 17 residues. Complete variable domain (other parts from reference TRBV9 and TRBJ1-3): DSGVTQTPKHLITATGQRVTLRCSPRSGDLSVYWYQQSLDQGLQFLIQYYNGEERAKGNILERFSAQQFPDLHSELNLSSLELGDSALYFCASSVGQRSSSGNTIYFGEGSWLTVV.

This clone was recorded a few times. V and J are TRBV4-3 and TRBJ2-2; 8 bases map to TRBD2. The length of the CDR3 is 16 residues. Trimming at V came to 0 bases and at J to 7 bases, leaving 7 bases not matched to a gene. Germline V gene sequence: CDR1 LGHNA, CDR2 YSLEER. CDR3 nucleotide sequence: TGCGCCAGCAGCCAAGATTGGACTAGCTCCCGCGGGGAGCTGTTTTTT. It translates to CASSQDWTSSRGELFF.

The CDR3 bases are TGTGCCAGTCGCCAGCGGGGGGGGGCGGATACGCAGTATTTT. Its translation: CASRQRGGADTQYF. The V call is TRBV19, the J call TRBJ2-3, with 10 bases aligning to TRBD2. V trimming: 8 bases; J trimming: 6 bases; junction bases outside the gene matches: 8. The CDR3 is 14 residues long. In germline, CDR1 is LNHDA, CDR2 SQIVND (reference sequence).

The chain uses TRBV11-2 and TRBJ2-7; 9 nucleotides line up with TRBD2. V dropped 3 bases and J dropped 3; count of bases not matched to a gene: 6. Germline V CDR1 and CDR2: SGHAT, FQNNGV. The CDR3 runs to 15 residues. CDR3 region: CASSFIAGESYEQYF. The CDR3 nucleotides are TGTGCCAGCAGCTTTATAGCGGGGGAGAGCTACGAGCAGTACTTC. Based on the CDR3 plus reference TRBV11-2 and TRBJ2-7, the full variable domain is EAGVAQSPRYKIIEKRQSVAFWCNPISGHATLYWYQQILGQGPKLLIQFQNNGVVDDSQLPKDRFSAERLKGVDSTLKIQPAKLEDSAVYLCASSFIAGESYEQYFGPGTRLTVT.

The chain has TRBV5-8 and TRBJ2-3; possible D gene TRBD2, 6 bases. Germline assignment: CDR1 SGHTS and CDR2 YDEGEE. The CDR3 totals 16 residues. Trimming cost V 0 bases and J 1 base, with 12 bases left between them. CDR3 nucleotides: TGTGCCAGCAGCTTGGCCACTGGAGGGGGCACAGATACGCAGTATTTT. It yields the protein CASSLATGGGTDTQYF. The full variable domain, in which reference TRBV5-8 and TRBJ2-3 provide the parts outside the CDR3, is EAGVTQSPTHLIKTRGQQATLRCSPISGHTSVYWYQQALGLGLQFLLWYDEGEERNRGNFPPRFSGRQFPNYSSELNVNALELEDSALYLCASSLATGGGTDTQYFGPGTRLTVL.

The chain is built from TRBV5-5 and TRBJ1-1; D gene uncertain. Germline CDR1 SGHKS, CDR2 YYEKEE (reference sequence). The V end was cut by 0 bases, the J end by 1 base, with 13 bases between. CDR3 length: 16 amino acids. The chain's CDR3 is CASSLVAGFGNTEAFF. The DNA for the CDR3 is TGTGCCAGCAGCTTGGTGGCAGGCTTTGGGAACACTGAAGCTTTCTTT.

CDR3 loop: CASSNDRGETQYF. Here the CDR3 DNA reads TGTGCCAGCAGCAATGACAGGGGAGAGACCCAGTACTTC. This sequence joins TRBV7-3 and TRBJ2-5; 8 bases are shared with TRBD1. Losses at the gene ends were 5 bases for V and 4 bases for J; bases not matched to a gene: 3. The CDR3 loop spans 13 amino acids. CDR1 and CDR2 (germline): SGHTA, FQGTGA.

This clone was counted a few times. The rearrangement joins TRBV5-4 to TRBJ2-6, with 11 nucleotides matching TRBD2. After removal of 4 bases from V and 2 bases from J, the junction contained 2 bases not matched to a gene. The CDR3 has 16 amino acids. Germline CDR1 and CDR2: SGHNT and YYREEE (reference sequence). This chain's CDR3 is CASSPGLAAGANVLTF. DNA for the CDR3: TGTGCCAGCAGCCCGGGACTAGCGGCTGGGGCCAACGTCCTGACTTTC.

This chain links TRBV2 with TRBJ1-2, with D possibly being TRBD1 (6 bases). The CDR3 contains 14 residues. CDR1 is SNHLY, CDR2 FYNNEI, per germline. V lost 1 base, J lost 5 bases, and 11 bases lay in between. For the CDR3, the DNA is TGTGCCAGCAGTGAAGACAGGGAGGGTTATGGCTACACCTTC. It is translated as CASSEDREGYGYTF. Filled out from reference TRBV2 and TRBJ1-2, the complete variable domain reads EPEVTQTPSHQVTQMGQEVILRCVPISNHLYFYWYRQILGQKVEFLVSFYNNEISEKSEIFDDQFSVERPDGSNFTLKIRSTKLEDSAMYFCASSEDREGYGYTFGSGTRLTVV.

The chain couples TRBV5-1 to TRBJ2-7; TRBD2 matches 8 bases. The CDR3 loop spans 14 amino acids. Trimming at V came to 2 bases and at J to 5 bases, leaving 6 bases not matched to a gene. Germline V gene sequence: CDR1 SGHRS, CDR2 YFSETQ. The CDR3 is CASSLGLAPNEQYF. CDR3 nucleotide sequence: TGCGCCAGCAGCTTAGGACTAGCTCCGAACGAGCAGTACTTC.

The chain has TRBV29-1 and TRBJ2-5, with D tentatively TRBD1 (7 bases). Trimming removed 7 bases from V and 1 base from J, with 19 bases in between. CDR1 SQVTM and CDR2 ANQGSEA come from the germline V gene. This CDR3 spans 15 amino acids. CDR3 region: CSERGLGGGQETQYF. The CDR3 nucleotides read TGCAGCGAAAGGGGGCTAGGAGGGGGCCAAGAGACCCAGTACTTC.

The rearrangement joins TRBV21-1 to TRBJ2-3; the D segment call TRBD1 is taken from the table without a DNA check. TRBV21-1 is a listed pseudogene. The CDR3 has 20 amino acids. CDR3 coding DNA: TGTGCCAGCAGCTTCCGTAACGGGACAGGGGGGGTTTGGGACACAGATACGCAGTATTTT. Translated: CASSFRNGTGGVWDTDTQYF.

The V gene is TRBV18, the J gene TRBJ2-2; D unresolved. V was cut by 2 bases and J by 2 bases, with 9 bases left in between. This CDR3 is built from 15 residues. From germline, CDR1 is KGHSH and CDR2 LQKENI. The CDR3 here is CASSPIELNTGELFF. In DNA form, the CDR3 reads TGTGCCAGCTCACCAATAGAATTAAACACCGGGGAGCTGTTTTTT.

The rearrangement links TRBV27 to TRBJ1-5; 7 bases match TRBD1. The CDR3 is 16 residues long. V lost 2 bases and J lost 11; bases outside the gene matches: 15. Per the germline V gene, CDR1 is MNHEY and CDR2 is SMNVEV (reference sequence). The CDR3 spells CASSLRGTDGPAAQHF. The DNA of the CDR3 is TGTGCCAGCAGTTTAAGAGGGACAGATGGCCCGGCAGCCCAGCATTTT.

The J gene is TRBJ1-2, the V gene TRBV7-9; unclear D gene. Germline CDR1 and CDR2: SEHNR and FQNEAQ (reference sequence). This CDR3 comprises 14 residues. The germline V and J ends were trimmed by 5 bases and 7 bases, with 17 bases remaining between them. Written as DNA, the CDR3 is TGTGCCAGCAGCGGCAGGCGGGTGGGCATTGGCTACACCTTC. Its translation is CASSGRRVGIGYTF.

This chain links TRBV5-1 with TRBJ2-7; TRBD1 matches at 10 bases. The trim removed 4 bases at V and 3 bases at J, leaving 4 bases unmatched. Germline loops: CDR1 SGHRS, CDR2 YFSETQ. The CDR3 consists of 14 residues. The CDR3 reads CASSRWTGGYEQYF. As DNA, the CDR3 is TGCGCCAGCAGCAGATGGACAGGGGGCTACGAGCAGTACTTC. Based on the CDR3 plus reference TRBV5-1 and TRBJ2-7, the full variable domain is KAGVTQTPRYLIKTRGQQVTLSCSPISGHRSVSWYQQTPGQGLQFLFEYFSETQRNKGNFPGRFSGRQFSNSRSEMNVSTLELGDSALYLCASSRWTGGYEQYFGPGTRLTVT.